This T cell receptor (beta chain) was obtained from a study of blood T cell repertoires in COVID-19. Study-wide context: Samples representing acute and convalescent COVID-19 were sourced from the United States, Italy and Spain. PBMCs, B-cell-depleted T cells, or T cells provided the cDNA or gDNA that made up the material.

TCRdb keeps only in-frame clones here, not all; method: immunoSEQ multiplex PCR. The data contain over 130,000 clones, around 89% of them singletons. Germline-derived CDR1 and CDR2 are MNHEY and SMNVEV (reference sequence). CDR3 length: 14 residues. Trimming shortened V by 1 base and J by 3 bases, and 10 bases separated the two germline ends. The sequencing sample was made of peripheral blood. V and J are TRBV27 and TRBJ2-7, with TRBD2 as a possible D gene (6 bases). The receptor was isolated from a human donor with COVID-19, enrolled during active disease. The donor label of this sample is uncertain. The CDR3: CASSLLWRGYEQYF. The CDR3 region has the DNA TGTGCCAGCAGTTTATTATGGCGGGGCTACGAGCAGTACTTC.